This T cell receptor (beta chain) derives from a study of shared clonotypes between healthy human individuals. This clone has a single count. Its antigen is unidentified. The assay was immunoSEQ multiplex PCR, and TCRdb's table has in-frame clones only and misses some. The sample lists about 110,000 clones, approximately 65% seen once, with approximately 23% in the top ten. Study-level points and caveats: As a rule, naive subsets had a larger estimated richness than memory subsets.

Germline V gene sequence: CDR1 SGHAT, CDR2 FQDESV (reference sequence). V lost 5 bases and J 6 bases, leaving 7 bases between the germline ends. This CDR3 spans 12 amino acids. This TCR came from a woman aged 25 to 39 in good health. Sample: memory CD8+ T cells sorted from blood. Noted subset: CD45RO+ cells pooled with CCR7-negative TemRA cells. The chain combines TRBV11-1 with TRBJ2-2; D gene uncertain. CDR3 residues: CASSGPPGELFF. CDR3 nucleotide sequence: TGTGCCAGCAGCGGTCCCCCCGGGGAGCTGTTTTTT. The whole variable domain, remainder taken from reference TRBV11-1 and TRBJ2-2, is EAEVAQSPRYKITEKSQAVAFWCDPISGHATLYWYRQILGQGPELLVQFQDESVVDDSQLPKDRFSAERLKGVDSTLKIQPAELGDSAMYLCASSGPPGELFFGEGSRLTVL.